This T cell receptor (beta chain) came from a study of human T cells and chemical hapten exposure. Study-level background: Patch testing placed 0.01% DPC on the upper back, with readings at 6 days. Points from the study as a whole: Counts of TCRs expanded at PT1 correlated positively with patch test score. Expanded TCRs created a significantly greater count of big CDR3 similarity clusters than controls did.

The CDR3 is 16 amino acids. Germline V lookup: CDR1 SGHVS, CDR2 FNYEAQ. Trimming cost V 5 bases and J 0 bases; bases outside gene matches: 7. As regards this clonotype: Its antigen is currently unknown.

Time point here: pre-sensitization, week 0. Treatment reported: therapeutic diphenylcyclopropenone sensitization with weekly scalp DPC. Researchers sampled blood before each patch test went on. MiXCR, run by TCRdb on the RACE reads, gives a single entry per CDR3 protein. Of over 35,000 distinct CDR3 sequences detected, 8% to 11% appear once; the ten largest clones hold about 6.5%. This chain connects TRBV7-6 to TRBJ1-1; TRBD1 matches 9 bases. Sequenced here: whole blood, sampled in connection with sensitization to the hapten diphenylcyclopropenone (DPC). This TCR derives from a man in his thirties or forties with alopecia areata. Some clones in this sample may be carry-over from other donors' samples. CDR3 region: CASSNLQGAMNTEAFF. For the CDR3, the DNA is TGTGCCAGCAGCAATTTACAGGGGGCAATGAACACTGAAGCTTTCTTT.